A single sample gave rise to the 27 T cell receptor beta chains below, sequenced in a study of blood T cell repertoires in COVID-19. The repertoire was sequenced with immunoSEQ multiplex PCR; TCRdb's copy has only in-frame clones and lacks some. In the table there are more than 300,000 clones, roughly nine tenths of which are singletons. Specimen: PBMCs or T cells enriched from blood (not recorded which). Every receptor here comes from a woman in her twenties or thirties who had been exposed to COVID-19.

The chain has TRBV5-6 and TRBJ1-2; 7 positions agree with TRBD1. Germline V CDR1 and CDR2: SGHDT, YYEEEE. The J segment lost 4 bases and the V segment lost 4 bases, leaving 4 bases of the junction unmatched. CDR3 size: 13 residues. CDR3 sequence reads: CASSAQGTYGYTF. DNA for the CDR3: TGTGCCAGCAGCGCACAGGGGACCTATGGCTACACCTTC.

The chain is built from TRBV5-1 and TRBJ2-5; D remains ambiguous. Germline loops: CDR1 SGHRS, CDR2 YFSETQ. The V end lost 6 bases, the J end lost 2 bases, and 11 bases lay between the germline ends. The CDR3 is made up of 13 amino acids. DNA of the CDR3: TGCGCCAGCACCCTGACTCCTCAAGAGACCCAGTACTTC. It yields the protein CASTLTPQETQYF.

V usage is TRBV27 and J usage is TRBJ2-1; 8 nucleotides match TRBD2. From germline, CDR1 is MNHEY and CDR2 SMNVEV (reference sequence). With 3 bases clipped from V and 9 bases from J, the junction kept 10 bases outside the gene matches. This CDR3 region has 15 residues. CDR3 nucleotides: TGTGCCAGCAGTTTCTCGACCGGGGGGGTCGGTGAGCAGTTCTTC. Amino acids: CASSFSTGGVGEQFF.

This chain links TRBV27 with TRBJ1-2, with 11 bases matching TRBD1. V lost 1 base, J lost 4 bases, and 11 bases stayed unmatched. The CDR3 totals 18 residues. The V gene's germline CDR1 is MNHEY and CDR2 SMNVEV (reference sequence). CDR3 amino acids: CASSLFPGTGGEGYGYTF. CDR3 coding DNA: TGTGCCAGCAGTTTATTTCCCGGGACAGGGGGGGAAGGCTATGGCTACACCTTC.

J is TRBJ1-2 and V is TRBV6-2 or TRBV6-3; 8 bases line up with TRBD1. The V gene's germline CDR1 is MNHEY and CDR2 SVGEGT. Trimming removed 5 bases from V and 4 bases from J; junction bases left unmatched: 6. The CDR3 totals 14 residues. Written as DNA, the CDR3 is TGTGCCAGCAGTCAATTGACAGGGGCCTATGGCTACACCTTC. Its protein is CASSQLTGAYGYTF.

The chain links TRBV19 to TRBJ2-3, with TRBD2 matching over 11 bases. V lost 4 bases, J lost 0 bases, and 3 bases stayed unmatched. Germline assignment: CDR1 LNHDA and CDR2 SQIVND (reference sequence). The CDR3 sequence is 16 residues long. The CDR3 protein is CASSRLAGSSTDTQYF. The DNA for the CDR3 is TGTGCCAGTAGTAGACTAGCGGGGTCTAGCACAGATACGCAGTATTTT. The complete variable domain, with remaining parts taken from reference TRBV19 and TRBJ2-3, reads DGGITQSPKYLFRKEGQNVTLSCEQNLNHDAMYWYRQDPGQGLRLIYYSQIVNDFQKGDIAEGYSVSREKKESFPLTVTSAQKNPTAFYLCASSRLAGSSTDTQYFGPGTRLTVL.

The chain is built from TRBV18 and TRBJ1-1; D remains unclear. The V end was cut by 6 bases, the J end by 8 bases, with 13 bases between. The germline gives CDR1 KGHSH, CDR2 LQKENI. The CDR3 runs to 12 residues. The chain's CDR3 is CASSPYGGEAFF. The CDR3, as DNA: TGTGCCAGCTCCCCATATGGCGGGGAAGCTTTCTTT.

As for this clone: Mismatch with germline at one junction end may stem from a read error. The V call is TRBV7-9, the J call TRBJ1-3; D is unclear. The germline CDR1 and CDR2 sequences are SEHNR and FQNEAQ (reference sequence). The CDR3 is 14 residues long. The CDR3: CASSLRDSGNTIYF. CDR3 sequence (DNA): TGTGCCAGTAGCTTGAGGGACTCTGGAAACACCATATATTTT.

This chain uses TRBV5-1 with TRBJ1-1, with 7 positions matching TRBD1. Germline values: CDR1 SGHRS, CDR2 YFSETQ. V dropped 4 bases and J dropped 5; count of bases not matched to a gene: 20. CDR3 length equals 18 residues. In nucleotides, the CDR3 is TGCGCCAGCAGCACCCAGACAGGGACGATAGTGGCTCGGACTGAAGCTTTCTTT. Translated, it gives CASSTQTGTIVARTEAFF.

The genes are TRBV6-2 or TRBV6-3 and TRBJ1-2, with D possibly being TRBD1 (5 bases). Trimming left V 2 bases short and J 13 bases short, with 11 bases between. CDR1 is MNHEY, CDR2 SVGEGT, per germline. The CDR3 consists of 11 residues. This CDR3 is CASSYGTGGTF. The CDR3 region has the DNA TGTGCCAGCAGTTACGGAACAGGTGGCACCTTC.

This chain joins TRBV18 and TRBJ1-1; 7 bases are a match to TRBD1. CDR3 length: 15 amino acids. Losses at the gene ends were 8 bases for V and 4 bases for J; bases not matched to a gene: 13. Per germline, CDR1 KGHSH and CDR2 LQKENI. CDR3 in DNA: TGTGCCAGCCAAGCTCGGGACAGACCGGGCACTGAAGCTTTCTTT. Its protein is CASQARDRPGTEAFF.

A single count supports this clone. The chain uses TRBV7-9 and TRBJ2-7; 9 nucleotides align to TRBD1. Germline values: CDR1 SEHNR, CDR2 FQNEAQ (reference sequence). The ends lost 1 base at V and 5 bases at J; junction bases unmatched: 6. CDR3 length: 15 residues. The CDR3, as DNA: TGTGCCAGCAGCTTAGTACAGGGGGCTTGGAACGAGCAGTACTTC. It encodes CASSLVQGAWNEQYF.

The chain carries TRBV3-1 (or the pseudogene TRBV3-2) and TRBJ1-2; 7 nucleotides align to TRBD1. Germline values: CDR1 LGHDT, CDR2 YNNKEL (reference sequence). The CDR3 extends over 15 amino acids. The V gene end was trimmed by 5 bases and the J gene end by 0 bases; junction bases not matched to a gene: 6. The CDR3 coding sequence is TGTGCCAGCAGCGCGCCAGGGACAGCTAACTATGGCTACACCTTC. Translating it yields CASSAPGTANYGYTF.

V is TRBV13 and J is TRBJ1-2; 8 bases align to TRBD1. The junction had 6 bases not matched to a gene; V was cut back by 3 bases and J by 6 bases. Germline V gene sequence: CDR1 PRHDT, CDR2 FYEKMQ (reference sequence). The CDR3 contains 14 residues. DNA for the CDR3: TGTGCCAGCAGCTTTCCCGACAGGGGCAATGGCTACACCTTC. Its protein is CASSFPDRGNGYTF.

V gene TRBV19 combines with J gene TRBJ2-7; 8 bases agree with TRBD1. The germline V gene has CDR1 LNHDA and CDR2 SQIVND (reference sequence). This CDR3 is built from 18 residues. The trim removed 1 base at V and 3 bases at J, leaving 14 bases unmatched. The CDR3, as DNA: TGTGCCAGTAGTATAGGCCGACCTGGACAGGGTTTCGGCTACGAGCAGTACTTC. Translation gives CASSIGRPGQGFGYEQYF.

The V gene is TRBV6-9, the J gene TRBJ2-1; a weak D match, TRBD1 (6 bases). From germline, CDR1 is MNHGY and CDR2 SVAAGI. Trimming took off 4 bases at V and 11 bases at J, with 12 bases between the two ends. The CDR3 runs to 12 residues. This CDR3 reads CASSWTVSKQFF. The CDR3 DNA reads TGTGCCAGCAGTTGGACAGTCTCTAAGCAGTTCTTC.

The gene calls are TRBV9 and TRBJ1-6; unclear D gene. CDR3 length: 16 residues. V lost 0 bases and J lost 9, with 16 bases in between. Germline V gene data show CDR1 as SGDLS and CDR2 as YYNGEE. The chain's CDR3 is CASSVAPGPGLSPLHF. The CDR3 region has the DNA TGTGCCAGCAGCGTAGCTCCGGGTCCAGGACTTTCACCCCTCCACTTT.

The V and J genes are TRBV7-3 and TRBJ2-2, with TRBD1 as a possible D gene (5 bases). The CDR3 runs 15 residues. V was shortened by 0 bases and J by 5 bases, with 10 bases between the two germline ends. Germline CDR1 reads SGHTA; CDR2 reads FQGTGA. In DNA form, the CDR3 reads TGTGCCAGCAGCTTAACGGCAGGGTTGACCGGGGAGCTGTTTTTT. Encoded protein: CASSLTAGLTGELFF. Full variable domain (rest looked up from reference TRBV7-3 and TRBJ2-2): GAGVSQTPSNKVTEKGKYVELRCDPISGHTALYWYRQSLGQGPEFLIYFQGTGAADDSGLPNDRFFAVRPEGSVSTLKIQRTERGDSAVYLCASSLTAGLTGELFFGEGSRLTVL.

The chain employs TRBV7-9 and TRBJ2-1, with D uncertain. V was trimmed by 5 bases and J by 14 bases, leaving 16 bases between them. Germline-derived CDR1 and CDR2 are SEHNR and FQNEAQ (reference sequence). The CDR3 has 12 residues. CDR3 amino acids: CASSPRLGSEFF. DNA of the CDR3: TGTGCCAGCAGCCCCCGGTTAGGAAGCGAGTTCTTC.

The chain is built from TRBV27 and TRBJ2-3; perhaps TRBD1 as D (6 bases). The V end was cut by 5 bases, the J end by 4 bases, with 10 bases between. Germline V lookup: CDR1 MNHEY, CDR2 SMNVEV (reference sequence). This CDR3 is built from 13 residues. CDR3 in DNA: TGTGCCAGCAGTCCAGGGGTTCCAGATACGCAGTATTTT. This codes for CASSPGVPDTQYF.

The J gene is TRBJ2-2, the V gene TRBV7-9; D not certain. Germline-derived CDR1 and CDR2 are SEHNR and FQNEAQ (reference sequence). Trimming stripped 5 bases from V and 4 bases from J, with 5 bases between. The CDR3 extends over 12 amino acids. DNA for the CDR3: TGTGCCAGCAGCCGAGTCACCGGGGAGCTGTTTTTT. This translates into CASSRVTGELFF.

The chain joins TRBV5-1 to TRBJ1-6, with D unresolved. Germline lookup yields CDR1 SGHRS and CDR2 YFSETQ. CDR3 length: 15 residues. Trimming shortened V by 0 bases and J by 7 bases, and 11 bases separated the two germline ends. CDR3 in amino acids: CASSLGAEGNSPLHF. The CDR3 nucleotides read TGCGCCAGCAGCTTGGGGGCCGAGGGCAATTCACCCCTCCACTTT.

This clone was detected only once. The V call is TRBV27, the J call TRBJ1-4; 7 bases are shared with TRBD1. J lost 2 bases, V lost 5 bases, and 2 bases had no gene match. The germline CDR1 and CDR2 sequences are MNHEY and SMNVEV (reference sequence). CDR3 size: 14 residues. As DNA, the CDR3 is TGTGCCAGCAGTAGCAGGGGGACTAATGAAAAACTGTTTTTT. It specifies CASSSRGTNEKLFF.

This clone was counted only a few times. The chain combines TRBV27 with TRBJ1-4; D might be TRBD1 (5 bases). Germline assignment: CDR1 MNHEY and CDR2 SMNVEV (reference sequence). V gave up 7 bases and J gave up 6 bases, with 21 bases separating them. The CDR3 length is 16 residues. In DNA, the CDR3 is TGTGCCAGCAAACTTATCATGGGGGACTACGATGAAAAACTGTTTTTT. This translates into CASKLIMGDYDEKLFF.

To note about this clone: At one of its ends the junction is not consistent with the germline gene, which may arise from a read error. The chain combines TRBV10-3 with TRBJ2-7, with D perhaps TRBD2 (5 bases). Per the germline V gene, CDR1 is ENHRY and CDR2 is SYGVKD. This CDR3 region has 13 residues. CDR3 nucleotide sequence: TGTGCCATAAGTCCGGAAGCGGCCTATGAGCAGTACTTC. This encodes CAISPEAAYEQYF.

A single count supports this clone. The genes are TRBV19 and TRBJ2-3; 12 positions match TRBD2. Trimming at V came to 6 bases and at J to 5 bases, leaving 9 bases not matched to a gene. Per germline, CDR1 LNHDA and CDR2 SQIVND (reference sequence). This CDR3 spans 16 amino acids. The DNA for the CDR3 is TGTGCCAGTAGCCTGGCTAGCGGGGGGGCCGGAGATACGCAGTATTTT. Amino acids: CASSLASGGAGDTQYF.

This chain links TRBV7-9 with TRBJ2-7, with 11 positions matching TRBD1. CDR3 length equals 16 residues. Germline loops: CDR1 SEHNR, CDR2 FQNEAQ (reference sequence). V gave up 2 bases and J gave up 2 bases; unmatched junction bases: 5. CDR3 DNA: TGTGCCAGCAGCTTACCCGGACAGGGGGCCCCCTACGAGCAGTACTTC. Protein: CASSLPGQGAPYEQYF.